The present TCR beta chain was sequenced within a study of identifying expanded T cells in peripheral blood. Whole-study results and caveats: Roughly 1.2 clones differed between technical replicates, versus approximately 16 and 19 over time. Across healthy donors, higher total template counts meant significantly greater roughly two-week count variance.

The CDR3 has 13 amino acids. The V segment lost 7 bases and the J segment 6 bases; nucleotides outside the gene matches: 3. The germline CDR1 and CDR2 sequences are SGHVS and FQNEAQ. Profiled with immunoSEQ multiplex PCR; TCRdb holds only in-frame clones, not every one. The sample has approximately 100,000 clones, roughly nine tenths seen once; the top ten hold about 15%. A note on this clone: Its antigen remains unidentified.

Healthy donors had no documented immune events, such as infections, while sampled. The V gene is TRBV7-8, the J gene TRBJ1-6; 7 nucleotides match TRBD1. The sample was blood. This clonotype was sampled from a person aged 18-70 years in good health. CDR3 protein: CASTDRVNSPLHF. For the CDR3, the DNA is TGTGCCAGCACTGACAGGGTTAATTCACCCCTCCACTTT. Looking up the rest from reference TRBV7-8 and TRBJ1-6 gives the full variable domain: GAGVSQSPRYKVAKRGQDVALRCDPISGHVSLFWYQQALGQGPEFLTYFQNEAQLDKSGLPSDRFFAERPEGSVSTLKIQRTQQEDSAVYLCASTDRVNSPLHFGNGTRLTVT.